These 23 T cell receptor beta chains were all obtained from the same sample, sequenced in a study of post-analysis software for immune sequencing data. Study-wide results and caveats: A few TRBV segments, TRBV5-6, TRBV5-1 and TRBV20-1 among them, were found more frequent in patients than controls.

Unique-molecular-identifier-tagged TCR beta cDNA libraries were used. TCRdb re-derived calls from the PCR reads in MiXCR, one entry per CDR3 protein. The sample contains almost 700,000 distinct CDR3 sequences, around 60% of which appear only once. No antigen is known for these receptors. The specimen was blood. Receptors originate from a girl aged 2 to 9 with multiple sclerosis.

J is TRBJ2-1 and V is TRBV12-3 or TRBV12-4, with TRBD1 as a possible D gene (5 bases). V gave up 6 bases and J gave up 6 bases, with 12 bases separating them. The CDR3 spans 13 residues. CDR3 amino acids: CASSSYQGNEQFF. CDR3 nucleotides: TGTGCCAGCAGCTCTTACCAGGGCAATGAGCAGTTCTTC.

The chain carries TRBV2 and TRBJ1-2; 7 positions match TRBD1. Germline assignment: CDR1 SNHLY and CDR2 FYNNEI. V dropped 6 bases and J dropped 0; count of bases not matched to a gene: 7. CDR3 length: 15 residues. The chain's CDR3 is CASSRDSRANYGYTF. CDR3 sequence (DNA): TGTGCCAGCAGCCGGGACAGTCGGGCTAACTATGGCTACACCTTC.

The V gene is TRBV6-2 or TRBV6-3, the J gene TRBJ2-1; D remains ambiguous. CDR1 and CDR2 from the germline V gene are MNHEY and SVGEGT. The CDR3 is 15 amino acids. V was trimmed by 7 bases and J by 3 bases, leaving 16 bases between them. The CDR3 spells CASNPDLGLYNEQFF. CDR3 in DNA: TGTGCCAGCAATCCGGATCTTGGCCTCTACAATGAGCAGTTCTTC.

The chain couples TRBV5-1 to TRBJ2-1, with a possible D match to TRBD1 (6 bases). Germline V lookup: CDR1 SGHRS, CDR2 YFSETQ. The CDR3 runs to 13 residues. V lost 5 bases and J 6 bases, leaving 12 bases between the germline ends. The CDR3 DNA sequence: TGCGCCAGCAGAAGCGACAGGTCCAATGAGCAGTTCTTC. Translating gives CASRSDRSNEQFF.

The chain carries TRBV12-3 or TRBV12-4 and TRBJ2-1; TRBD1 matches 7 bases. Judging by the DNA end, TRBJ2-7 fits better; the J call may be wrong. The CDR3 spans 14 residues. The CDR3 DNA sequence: TGTGCCAGCAGTAGGGGACAGACCTACAATGAGCAGTACTTC. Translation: CASSRGQTYNEQYF.

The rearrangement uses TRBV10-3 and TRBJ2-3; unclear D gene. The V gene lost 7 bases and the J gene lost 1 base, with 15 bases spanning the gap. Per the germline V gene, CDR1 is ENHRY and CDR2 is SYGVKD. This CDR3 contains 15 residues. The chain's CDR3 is CAIKDLPSGTDTQYF. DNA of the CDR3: TGTGCCATCAAGGACCTTCCTTCTGGCACAGATACGCAGTATTTT.

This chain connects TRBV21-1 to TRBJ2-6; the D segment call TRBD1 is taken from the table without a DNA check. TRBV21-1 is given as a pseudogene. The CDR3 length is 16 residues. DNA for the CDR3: TGTGCCAGCAGCACCGACAGGGACTCTGGGGCCAACGTCCTGACTTTC. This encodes CASSTDRDSGANVLTF.

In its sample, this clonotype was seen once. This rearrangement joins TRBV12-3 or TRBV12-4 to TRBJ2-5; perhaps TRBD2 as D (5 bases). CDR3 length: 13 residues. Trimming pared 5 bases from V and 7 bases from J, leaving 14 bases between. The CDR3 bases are TGTGCCAGCAGTCGCTTCCCAGAGGGGACCCAGTACTTC. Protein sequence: CASSRFPEGTQYF.

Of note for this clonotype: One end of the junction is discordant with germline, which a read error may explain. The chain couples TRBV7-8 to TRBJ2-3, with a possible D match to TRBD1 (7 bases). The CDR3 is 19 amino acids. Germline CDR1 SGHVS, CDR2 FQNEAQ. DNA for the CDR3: TGTGCCGGCAGCTTAATGAGACAGGGCCCTGCGGGGATTGGAGATACGCAGTATTTT. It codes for CAGSLMRQGPAGIGDTQYF.

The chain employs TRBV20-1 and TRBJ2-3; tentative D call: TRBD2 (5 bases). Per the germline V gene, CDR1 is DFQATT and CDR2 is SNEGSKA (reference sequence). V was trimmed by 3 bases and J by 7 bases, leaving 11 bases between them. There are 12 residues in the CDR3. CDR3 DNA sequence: TGCAGTGCTAGCGATCGGGGATATACGCAGTATTTT. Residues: CSASDRGYTQYF.

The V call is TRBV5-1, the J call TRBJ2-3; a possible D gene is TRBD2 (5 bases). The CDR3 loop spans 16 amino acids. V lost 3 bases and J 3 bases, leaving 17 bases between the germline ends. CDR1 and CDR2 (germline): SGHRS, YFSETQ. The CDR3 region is CASSSSLAKGTDTQYF. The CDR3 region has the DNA TGCGCCAGCAGCTCCTCTTTAGCGAAGGGAACAGATACGCAGTATTTT.

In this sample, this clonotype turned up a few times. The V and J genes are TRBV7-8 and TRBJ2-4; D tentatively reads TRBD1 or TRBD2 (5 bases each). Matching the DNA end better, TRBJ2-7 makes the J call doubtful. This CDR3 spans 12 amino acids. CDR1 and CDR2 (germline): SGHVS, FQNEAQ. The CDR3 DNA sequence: TGTGCCAGTGGGGACGGAGACTACGAGCAGTACTTC. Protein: CASGDGDYEQYF.

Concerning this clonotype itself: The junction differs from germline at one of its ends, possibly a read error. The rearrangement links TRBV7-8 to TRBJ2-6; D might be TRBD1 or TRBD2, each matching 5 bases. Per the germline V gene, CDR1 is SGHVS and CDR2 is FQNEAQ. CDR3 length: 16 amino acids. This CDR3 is CASSSLGISGANALTF. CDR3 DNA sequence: TGTGCCAGCAGCTCCCTCGGGATCTCTGGGGCCAACGCCCTGACTTTC.

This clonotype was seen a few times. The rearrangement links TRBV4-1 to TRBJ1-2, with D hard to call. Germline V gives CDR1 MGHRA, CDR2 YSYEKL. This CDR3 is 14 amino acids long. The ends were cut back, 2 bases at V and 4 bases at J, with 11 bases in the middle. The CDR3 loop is CASSQRRTVYGYTF. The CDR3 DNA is TGCGCCAGCAGCCAACGGCGCACAGTCTATGGCTACACCTTC.

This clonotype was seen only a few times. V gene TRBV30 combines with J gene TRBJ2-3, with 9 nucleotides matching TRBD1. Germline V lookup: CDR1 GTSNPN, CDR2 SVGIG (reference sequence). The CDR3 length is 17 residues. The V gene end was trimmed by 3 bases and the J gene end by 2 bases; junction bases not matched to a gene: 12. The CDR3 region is CAWRALRQGGDTDTQYF. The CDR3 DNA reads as TGTGCCTGGAGAGCGCTCCGACAGGGGGGAGACACAGATACGCAGTATTTT.

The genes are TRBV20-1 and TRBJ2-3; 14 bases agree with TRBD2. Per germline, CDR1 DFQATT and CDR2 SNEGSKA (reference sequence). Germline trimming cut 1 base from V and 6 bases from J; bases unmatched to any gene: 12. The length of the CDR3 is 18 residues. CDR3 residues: CSARVSERLAGGGDTQYF. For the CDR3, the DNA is TGCAGTGCTAGAGTCTCAGAGAGACTAGCGGGAGGGGGGGATACGCAGTATTTT.

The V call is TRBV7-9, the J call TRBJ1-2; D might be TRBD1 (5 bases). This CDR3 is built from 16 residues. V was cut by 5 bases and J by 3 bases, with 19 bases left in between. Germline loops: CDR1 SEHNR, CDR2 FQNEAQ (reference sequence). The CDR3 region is CASSLLNGAWDYGYTF. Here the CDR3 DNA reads TGTGCCAGCAGCCTTCTAAACGGGGCCTGGGACTATGGCTACACCTTC.

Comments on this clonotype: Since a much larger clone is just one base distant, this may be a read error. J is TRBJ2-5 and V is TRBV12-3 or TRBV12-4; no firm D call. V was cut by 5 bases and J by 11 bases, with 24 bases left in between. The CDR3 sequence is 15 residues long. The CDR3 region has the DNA TGTGCCAGCAGTCCCCGGACCCTCCCTCGGAATGAGCAGTACTTC. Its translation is CASSPRTLPRNEQYF.

CDR3 in DNA: TGCGCCAGCAGCCGACGCACTAGCGGGGGGGGTGATGAGCAGTTCTTC. Residues: CASSRRTSGGGDEQFF. The chain uses TRBV5-1 and TRBJ2-1; TRBD2 aligns across 13 bases. Germline V CDR1 and CDR2: SGHRS, YFSETQ. V dropped 4 bases and J dropped 8; count of bases not matched to a gene: 9. The CDR3 consists of 16 residues.

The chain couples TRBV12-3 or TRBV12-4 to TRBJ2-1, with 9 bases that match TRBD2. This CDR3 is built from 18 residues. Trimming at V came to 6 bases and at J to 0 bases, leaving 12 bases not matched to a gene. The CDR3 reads CASSFSHLGLASYNEQFF. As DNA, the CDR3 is TGTGCCAGCAGCTTTTCTCACTTGGGACTAGCCTCCTACAATGAGCAGTTCTTC.

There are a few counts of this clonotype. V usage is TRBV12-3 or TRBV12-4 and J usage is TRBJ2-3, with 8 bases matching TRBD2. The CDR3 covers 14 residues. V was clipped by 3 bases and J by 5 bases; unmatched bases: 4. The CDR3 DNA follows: TGTGCCAGCAGTTTTCGGGGGGGAGGAGATACGCAGTATTTT. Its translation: CASSFRGGGDTQYF.

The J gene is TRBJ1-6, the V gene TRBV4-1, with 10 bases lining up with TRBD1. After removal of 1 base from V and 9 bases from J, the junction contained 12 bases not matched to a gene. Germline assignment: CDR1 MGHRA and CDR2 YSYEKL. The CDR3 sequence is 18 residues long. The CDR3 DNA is TGCGCCAGCAGCCAAGTAAATTTAGTTTGGGACAGGGGTTCACCCCTCCACTTT. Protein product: CASSQVNLVWDRGSPLHF.

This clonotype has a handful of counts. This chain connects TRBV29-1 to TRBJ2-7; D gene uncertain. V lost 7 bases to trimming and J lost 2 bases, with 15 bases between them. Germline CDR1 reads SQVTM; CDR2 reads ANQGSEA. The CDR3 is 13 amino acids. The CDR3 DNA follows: TGCAGCGCTCAGGAAACTTCCACCTACGAGCAGTACTTC. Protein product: CSAQETSTYEQYF.